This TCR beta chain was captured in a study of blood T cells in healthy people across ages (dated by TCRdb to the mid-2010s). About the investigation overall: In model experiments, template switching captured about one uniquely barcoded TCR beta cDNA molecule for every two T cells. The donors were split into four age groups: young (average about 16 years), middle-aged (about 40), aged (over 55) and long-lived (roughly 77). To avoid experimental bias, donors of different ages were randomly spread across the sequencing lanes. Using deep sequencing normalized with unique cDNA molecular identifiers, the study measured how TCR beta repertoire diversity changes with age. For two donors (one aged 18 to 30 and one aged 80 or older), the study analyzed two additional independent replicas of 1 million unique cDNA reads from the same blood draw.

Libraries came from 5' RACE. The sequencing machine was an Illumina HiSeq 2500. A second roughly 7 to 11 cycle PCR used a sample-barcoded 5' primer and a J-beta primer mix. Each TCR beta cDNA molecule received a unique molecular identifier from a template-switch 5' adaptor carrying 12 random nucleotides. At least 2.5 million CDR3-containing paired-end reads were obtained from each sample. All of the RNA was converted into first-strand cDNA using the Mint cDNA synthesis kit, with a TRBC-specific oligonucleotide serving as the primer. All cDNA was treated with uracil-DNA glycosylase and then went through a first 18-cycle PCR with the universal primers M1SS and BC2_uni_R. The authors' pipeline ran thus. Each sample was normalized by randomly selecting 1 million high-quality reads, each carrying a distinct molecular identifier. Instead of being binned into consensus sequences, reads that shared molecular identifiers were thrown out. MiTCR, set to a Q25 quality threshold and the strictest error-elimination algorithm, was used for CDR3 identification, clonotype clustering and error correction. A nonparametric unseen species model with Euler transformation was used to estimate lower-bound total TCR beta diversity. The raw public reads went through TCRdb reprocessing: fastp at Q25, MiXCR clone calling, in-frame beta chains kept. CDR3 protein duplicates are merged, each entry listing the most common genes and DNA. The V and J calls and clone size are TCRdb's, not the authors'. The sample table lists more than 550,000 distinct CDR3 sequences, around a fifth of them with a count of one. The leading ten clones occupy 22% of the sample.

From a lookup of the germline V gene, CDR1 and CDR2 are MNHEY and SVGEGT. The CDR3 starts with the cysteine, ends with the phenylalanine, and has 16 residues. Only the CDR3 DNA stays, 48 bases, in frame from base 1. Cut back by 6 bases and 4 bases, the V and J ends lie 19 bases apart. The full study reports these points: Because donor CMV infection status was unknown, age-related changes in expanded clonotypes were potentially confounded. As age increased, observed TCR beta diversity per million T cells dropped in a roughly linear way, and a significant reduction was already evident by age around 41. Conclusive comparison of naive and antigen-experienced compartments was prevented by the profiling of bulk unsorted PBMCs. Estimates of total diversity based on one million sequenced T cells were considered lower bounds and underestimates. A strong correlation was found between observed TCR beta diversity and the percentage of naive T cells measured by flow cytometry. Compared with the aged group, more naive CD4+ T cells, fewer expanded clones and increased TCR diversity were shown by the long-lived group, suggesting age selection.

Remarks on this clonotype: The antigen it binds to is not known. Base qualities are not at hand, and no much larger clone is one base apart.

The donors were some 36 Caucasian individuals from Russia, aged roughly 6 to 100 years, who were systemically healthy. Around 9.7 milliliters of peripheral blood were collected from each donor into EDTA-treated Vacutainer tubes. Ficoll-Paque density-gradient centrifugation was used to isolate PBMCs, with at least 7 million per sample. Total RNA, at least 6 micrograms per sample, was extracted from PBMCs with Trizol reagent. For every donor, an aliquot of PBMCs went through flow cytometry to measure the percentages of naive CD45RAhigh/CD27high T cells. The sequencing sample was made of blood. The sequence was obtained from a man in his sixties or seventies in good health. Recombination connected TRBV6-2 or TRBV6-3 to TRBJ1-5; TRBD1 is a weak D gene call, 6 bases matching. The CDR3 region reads CASSSVKGGRNQPQHF. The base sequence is TGTGCCAGCAGCTCAGTCAAAGGGGGTCGTAATCAGCCCCAGCATTTT.